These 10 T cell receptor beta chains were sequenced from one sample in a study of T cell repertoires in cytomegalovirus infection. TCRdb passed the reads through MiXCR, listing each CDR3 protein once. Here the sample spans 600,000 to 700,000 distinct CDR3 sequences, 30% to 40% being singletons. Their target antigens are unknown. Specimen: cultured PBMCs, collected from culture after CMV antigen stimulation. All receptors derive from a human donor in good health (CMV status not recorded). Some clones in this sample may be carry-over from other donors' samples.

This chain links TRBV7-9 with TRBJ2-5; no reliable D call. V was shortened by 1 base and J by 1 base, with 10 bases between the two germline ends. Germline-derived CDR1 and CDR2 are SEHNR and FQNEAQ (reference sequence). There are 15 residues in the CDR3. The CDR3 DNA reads TGTGCCAGCAGCTTAGTGCTCACCGCCCAAGAGACCCAGTACTTC. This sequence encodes CASSLVLTAQETQYF.

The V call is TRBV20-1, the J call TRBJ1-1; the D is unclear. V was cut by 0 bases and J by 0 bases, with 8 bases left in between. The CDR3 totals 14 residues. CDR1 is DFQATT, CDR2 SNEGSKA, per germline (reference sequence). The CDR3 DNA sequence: TGCAGTGCTAGAGACAGCAAAGTGAACACTGAAGCTTTCTTT. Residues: CSARDSKVNTEAFF.

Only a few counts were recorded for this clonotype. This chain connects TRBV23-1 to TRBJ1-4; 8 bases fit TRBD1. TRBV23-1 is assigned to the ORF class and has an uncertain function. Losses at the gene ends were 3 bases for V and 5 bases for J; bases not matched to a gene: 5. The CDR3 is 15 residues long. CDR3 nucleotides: TGCGCCAGCAGTCATGGGACAGGCCGAAATGAAAAACTGTTTTTT. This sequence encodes CASSHGTGRNEKLFF.

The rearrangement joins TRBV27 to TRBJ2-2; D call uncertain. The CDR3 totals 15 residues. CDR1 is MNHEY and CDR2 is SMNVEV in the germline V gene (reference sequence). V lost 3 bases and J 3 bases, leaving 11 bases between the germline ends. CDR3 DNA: TGTGCCAGCAGTTTTTCGTGGTCTCACACCGGGGAGCTGTTTTTT. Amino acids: CASSFSWSHTGELFF.

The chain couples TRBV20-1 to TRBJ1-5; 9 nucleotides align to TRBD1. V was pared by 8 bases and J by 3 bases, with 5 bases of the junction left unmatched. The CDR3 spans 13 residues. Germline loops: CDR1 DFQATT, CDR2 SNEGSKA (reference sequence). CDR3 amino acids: CSSGTGINQPQHF. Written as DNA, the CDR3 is TGCAGTTCCGGGACAGGGATCAATCAGCCCCAGCATTTT.

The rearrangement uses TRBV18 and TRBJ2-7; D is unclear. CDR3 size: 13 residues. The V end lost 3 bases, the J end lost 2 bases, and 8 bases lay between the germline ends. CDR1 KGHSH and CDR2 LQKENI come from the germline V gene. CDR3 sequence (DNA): TGTGCCAGCTCACCGGGGATCCCCTACGAGCAGTACTTC. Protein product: CASSPGIPYEQYF. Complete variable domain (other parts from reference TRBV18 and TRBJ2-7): NAGVMQNPRHLVRRRGQEARLRCSPMKGHSHVYWYRQLPEEGLKFMVYLQKENIIDESGMPKERFSAEFPKEGPSILRIQQVVRGDSAAYFCASSPGIPYEQYFGPGTRLTVT.

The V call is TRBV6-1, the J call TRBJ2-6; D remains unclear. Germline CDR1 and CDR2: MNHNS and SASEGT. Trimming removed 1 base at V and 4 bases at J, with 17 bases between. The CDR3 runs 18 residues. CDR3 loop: CASSEEPPVGSGANVLTF. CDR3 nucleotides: TGTGCCAGCAGTGAAGAACCCCCCGTAGGTTCGGGGGCCAACGTCCTGACTTTC.

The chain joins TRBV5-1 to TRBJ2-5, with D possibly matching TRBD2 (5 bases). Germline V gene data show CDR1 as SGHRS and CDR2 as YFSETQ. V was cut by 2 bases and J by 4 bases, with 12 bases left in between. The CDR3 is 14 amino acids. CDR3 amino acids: CASSLSGMGETQYF. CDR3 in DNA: TGCGCCAGCAGCTTATCGGGAATGGGAGAGACCCAGTACTTC.

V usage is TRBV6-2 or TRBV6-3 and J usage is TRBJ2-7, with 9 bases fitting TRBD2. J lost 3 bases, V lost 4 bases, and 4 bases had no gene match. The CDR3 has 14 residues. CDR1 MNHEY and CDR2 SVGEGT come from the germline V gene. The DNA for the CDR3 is TGTGCCAGCAGTTTTGATAGCGGGAGCTACGAGCAGTACTTC. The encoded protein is CASSFDSGSYEQYF.

DNA of the CDR3: TGCGCCAGCAGACCTACTAGCGGGGGGGCAGATACGCAGTATTTT. Translating it yields CASRPTSGGADTQYF. The chain carries TRBV5-1 and TRBJ2-3, with TRBD2 identical over 13 bases. The CDR3 is 15 amino acids. The V gene end was trimmed by 5 bases and the J gene end by 4 bases; junction bases not matched to a gene: 4. Germline CDR1 is SGHRS and CDR2 is YFSETQ.